These T cell receptor beta chains were read from a single sample in a study of T cells in Graves' hyperthyroidism and ophthalmopathy. One entry per CDR3 protein results from TCRdb running MiXCR on the multiplex PCR reads. The repertoire consists of approximately 740,000 distinct CDR3 sequences, with around 15% occurring once and the leading ten covering 10%. Sequencing was done on a sample of blood. These receptors all stem from a woman younger than 35 with Graves' hyperthyroidism. Both conserved end residues are part of each CDR3. The D gene is left open where the match is weak. Only some rows state a clone size, as once, few, many or a class for expanded clones.

d_call: NA
clone_size: many
j_call: TRBJ1-5
v_call: TRBV12-3/TRBV12-4
cdr3_aa: CASSLGGGAFQPQHF
cdr3_nt: TGTGCCAGCAGTTTAGGCGGAGGGGCGTTTCAGCCCCAGCATTTT

d_call: NA
clone_size: NA
j_call: TRBJ1-1
v_call: TRBV18
cdr3_aa: CASSSRDLAFF
cdr3_nt: TGTGCCAGCTCATCCCGGGACTTGGCTTTCTTT

d_call: TRBD2
clone_size: few
j_call: TRBJ2-4
v_call: TRBV20-1
cdr3_aa: CSAWTSGSGKNIQYF
cdr3_nt: TGCAGTGCCTGGACTAGCGGGAGTGGCAAAAACATTCAGTACTTC

d_call: NA
clone_size: NA
j_call: TRBJ2-5
v_call: TRBV20-1
cdr3_aa: CSARGGATLSPQETQYF
cdr3_nt: TGCAGTGCTAGAGGGGGGGCCACCCTGTCGCCACAAGAGACCCAGTACTTC

d_call: TRBD1
clone_size: NA
j_call: TRBJ2-7
v_call: TRBV28
cdr3_aa: CASSRQDRGDEQYF
cdr3_nt: TGTGCCAGCAGCCGGCAGGACAGGGGCGACGAGCAGTACTTC

d_call: NA
clone_size: NA
j_call: TRBJ2-1
v_call: TRBV20-1
cdr3_aa: CSASSAAGAYNEQFF
cdr3_nt: TGCAGTGCTAGCTCCGCAGCCGGTGCCTACAATGAGCAGTTCTTC

d_call: NA
clone_size: many
j_call: TRBJ2-7
v_call: TRBV7-9
cdr3_aa: CASSFPSLYEQYF
cdr3_nt: TGTGCCAGCAGCTTTCCCAGCCTCTACGAGCAGTACTTC

d_call: NA
clone_size: NA
j_call: TRBJ2-2
v_call: TRBV4-1
cdr3_aa: CASSLSGGQGAGELFF
cdr3_nt: TGCGCCAGCAGCCTAAGCGGGGGACAGGGTGCCGGGGAGCTGTTTTTT

d_call: NA
clone_size: many
j_call: TRBJ2-1
v_call: TRBV7-9
cdr3_aa: CASRGYTRHPGNEQFF
cdr3_nt: TGTGCCAGCAGGGGATACACTAGACATCCGGGCAATGAGCAGTTCTTC

d_call: NA
clone_size: many
j_call: TRBJ2-3
v_call: TRBV12-3/TRBV12-4
cdr3_aa: CASRLRVTDTQYF
cdr3_nt: TGTGCCAGCAGGCTTAGGGTCACAGATACGCAGTATTTT

d_call: NA
clone_size: few
j_call: TRBJ1-5
v_call: TRBV7-6
cdr3_aa: CASSLRSEQPQHF
cdr3_nt: TGTGCCAGCAGCTTACGTTCGGAGCAGCCCCAGCATTTT

d_call: NA
clone_size: once
j_call: TRBJ2-3
v_call: TRBV9
cdr3_aa: CASSVHTGPGADTQYF
cdr3_nt: TGTGCCAGCAGCGTGCACACAGGTCCCGGGGCAGATACGCAGTATTTT

d_call: TRBD2
clone_size: NA
j_call: TRBJ2-1
v_call: TRBV18
cdr3_aa: CASSPSGVTYEQFF
cdr3_nt: TGTGCCAGCTCACCTAGCGGGGTTACCTACGAGCAGTTCTTC

d_call: TRBD2
clone_size: many
j_call: TRBJ2-1
v_call: TRBV30
cdr3_aa: CAWSLGTSGREGEQFF
cdr3_nt: TGTGCCTGGAGTCTGGGGACTAGCGGGAGGGAGGGTGAGCAGTTCTTC

d_call: NA
clone_size: many
j_call: TRBJ1-2
v_call: TRBV3-1
cdr3_aa: CASSPDPGPWGYTF
cdr3_nt: TGTGCCAGCAGCCCAGACCCCGGACCTTGGGGCTACACCTTC

d_call: NA
clone_size: few
j_call: TRBJ2-3
v_call: TRBV6-2/TRBV6-3
cdr3_aa: CASRGRVGTDTQYF
cdr3_nt: TGTGCCAGCAGGGGCAGAGTTGGCACAGATACGCAGTATTTT

d_call: NA
clone_size: NA
j_call: TRBJ2-1
v_call: TRBV11-3
cdr3_aa: CASSVAGWDNEQFF
cdr3_nt: TGTGCCAGCAGCGTGGCGGGATGGGACAATGAGCAGTTCTTC

d_call: NA
clone_size: few
j_call: TRBJ2-2
v_call: TRBV20-1
cdr3_aa: CSAARTKGTAVTGELFF
cdr3_nt: TGCAGTGCTGCAAGGACTAAGGGTACGGCGGTCACCGGGGAGCTGTTTTTT

d_call: NA
clone_size: NA
j_call: TRBJ1-1
v_call: TRBV20-1
cdr3_aa: CSALKNTEAFF
cdr3_nt: TGCAGTGCGTTAAAGAACACTGAAGCTTTCTTT

d_call: NA
clone_size: NA
j_call: TRBJ2-1
v_call: TRBV5-6
cdr3_aa: CASSHSVGEQFF
cdr3_nt: TGTGCCAGCAGCCACAGCGTCGGGGAGCAGTTCTTC

d_call: TRBD2
clone_size: NA
j_call: TRBJ2-1
v_call: TRBV13
cdr3_aa: CASSSTSGRYYNEQFF
cdr3_nt: TGTGCCAGCAGCTCGACTAGCGGGCGGTACTACAATGAGCAGTTCTTC

d_call: NA
clone_size: NA
j_call: TRBJ1-5
v_call: TRBV2
cdr3_aa: CASRSGPGWNQPQHF
cdr3_nt: TGTGCCAGCAGGTCTGGACCCGGCTGGAATCAGCCCCAGCATTTT